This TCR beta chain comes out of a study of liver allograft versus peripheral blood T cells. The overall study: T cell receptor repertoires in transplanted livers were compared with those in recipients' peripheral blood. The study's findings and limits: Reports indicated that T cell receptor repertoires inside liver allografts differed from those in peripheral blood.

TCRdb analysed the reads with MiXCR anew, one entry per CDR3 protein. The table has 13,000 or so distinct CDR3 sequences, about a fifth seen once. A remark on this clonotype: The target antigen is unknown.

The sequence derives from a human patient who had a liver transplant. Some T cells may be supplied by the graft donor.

The chain's CDR3 is CASSLSPGKGYGYTF. DNA for the CDR3: TGTGCCAGCAGCTTATCGCCAGGGAAAGGATATGGCTACACCTTC. V is TRBV11-2 and J is TRBJ1-2; D is perhaps TRBD1 (5 bases). The germline V gene encodes CDR1 SGHAT and CDR2 FQNNGV. V was clipped by 2 bases and J by 5 bases, with 15 bases between them. The CDR3 sequence is 15 residues long.